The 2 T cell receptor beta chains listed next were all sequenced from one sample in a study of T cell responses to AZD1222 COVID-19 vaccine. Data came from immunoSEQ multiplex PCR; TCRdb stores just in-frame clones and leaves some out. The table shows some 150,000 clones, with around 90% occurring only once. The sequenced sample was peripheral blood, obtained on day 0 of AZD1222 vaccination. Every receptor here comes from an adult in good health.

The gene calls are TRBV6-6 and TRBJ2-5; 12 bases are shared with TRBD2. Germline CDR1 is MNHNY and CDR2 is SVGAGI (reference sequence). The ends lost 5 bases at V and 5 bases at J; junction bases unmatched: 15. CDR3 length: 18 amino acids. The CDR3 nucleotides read TGTGCCAGCAGTCTACGACTAGCGGGGGCCCCGCAGCGCGAGACCCAGTACTTC. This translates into CASSLRLAGAPQRETQYF.

This CDR3 is CASSLPRVVGQGETQYF. The CDR3 DNA reads TGTGCCAGCAGCTTACCGAGGGTCGTGGGACAGGGTGAGACCCAGTACTTC. The chain recombines TRBV7-2 with TRBJ2-5; 9 positions agree with TRBD1. V shed 2 bases, J shed 5 bases, and the junction held 12 bases outside the gene matches. The CDR3 consists of 17 residues. Looked up from germline, CDR1 is SGHTA and CDR2 is FQGNSA.